These 22 T cell receptor beta chains were sequenced from one sample in a study of beta chain features in type 1 diabetes. Reverse transcription of all isolated RNA meant that expressed TCRB transcripts were sequenced. Clones were sequenced by immunoSEQ multiplex PCR, and TCRdb holds only the in-frame ones, with some missing. The sample records 600,000 or so clones, more than 12% being singletons. These TCRs' antigens remain unknown. Broader study findings: In all four CD4+ subsets, TCRB CDR3 length was significantly, moderately reduced in type 1 diabetes.

What was sequenced was naive CD4+ T cells from blood. The source is a man between 18 and 29 years old with type 1 diabetes.

This clone occurred a few times. This chain joins TRBV7-9 and TRBJ2-3, with 10 bases aligning to TRBD2. Per the germline V gene, CDR1 is SEHNR and CDR2 is FQNEAQ (reference sequence). The CDR3 has 16 amino acids. With 5 bases clipped from V and 0 bases from J, the junction kept 5 bases outside the gene matches. The CDR3, as DNA: TGTGCCAGCAGCCTTAGCGGGGGGCCTAGCACAGATACGCAGTATTTT. Amino acid sequence: CASSLSGGPSTDTQYF.

CDR3 nucleotides: TGTGCCACCAGCGTCAGCGAAGAGACCCAGTACTTC. Amino acids: CATSVSEETQYF. The rearrangement links TRBV15 to TRBJ2-5; no clear D gene. Per the germline V gene, CDR1 is LNHNV and CDR2 is YYDKDF (reference sequence). This CDR3 spans 12 amino acids. Trimming removed 5 bases at V and 3 bases at J, with 7 bases between.

This clone was seen more than once but under ten times. The CDR3 sequence is CSVEWGAGANTEAFF. CDR3 nucleotide sequence: TGCAGCGTTGAATGGGGCGCTGGGGCGAACACTGAAGCTTTCTTT. The V call is TRBV29-1, the J call TRBJ1-1, with a possible D match to TRBD1 (5 bases). Germline V gene sequence: CDR1 SQVTM, CDR2 ANQGSEA. V was clipped by 2 bases and J by 1 base, with 14 bases between them. The CDR3 has 15 residues.

This clone was counted between two and nine times. The chain uses TRBV6-5 and TRBJ2-3; D call uncertain. The V and J ends lost 2 bases and 1 base respectively, with 10 bases between them. There are 15 residues in the CDR3. The germline CDR1 and CDR2 sequences are MNHEY and SVGAGI. The CDR3 sequence: CASSYRGLGTDTQYF. The CDR3 DNA sequence: TGTGCCAGCAGTTACCGAGGCCTCGGCACAGATACGCAGTATTTT.

This clone has just a few counts. The CDR3 nucleotides read TGCAGCGGGAGTAGCGGGGTTGATACGCAGTATTTT. Translating gives CSGSSGVDTQYF. V is TRBV29-1 and J is TRBJ2-3; 8 positions match TRBD2. Germline V lookup: CDR1 SQVTM, CDR2 ANQGSEA. The V and J ends lost 7 bases and 6 bases, in that order; junction bases with no gene match: 6. The CDR3 length is 12 residues.

The chain combines TRBV30 with TRBJ1-5; D is uncertain. The germline V gene has CDR1 GTSNPN and CDR2 SVGIG (reference sequence). This CDR3 spans 14 amino acids. Trimming left V 0 bases short and J 4 bases short, with 10 bases between. The CDR3 nucleotides read TGTGCCTGGAGTGTTGCTTCGTGGAATCAGCCCCAGCATTTT. This codes for CAWSVASWNQPQHF.

This clone was observed a handful of times. Other nucleotide sequences in the sample specify the same CDR3. The chain joins TRBV28 to TRBJ2-7, with 9 positions matching TRBD1. Trimming at V came to 5 bases and at J to 4 bases, leaving 6 bases not matched to a gene. Germline CDR1 and CDR2: MDHEN and SYDVKM. CDR3 size: 14 residues. CDR3 sequence: CASSTGQGAYEQYF. The DNA for the CDR3 is TGTGCCAGCAGTACGGGACAGGGAGCTTACGAGCAGTACTTC.

Worth noting for this clone: Other DNA sequences in the same sample also yield this CDR3. The chain combines TRBV30 with TRBJ1-4; D is possibly TRBD1 (6 bases). Germline V gives CDR1 GTSNPN, CDR2 SVGIG (reference sequence). Trimming stripped 1 base from V and 8 bases from J, with 11 bases between. There are 13 residues in the CDR3. Here the CDR3 reads CAWSARGGEKLFF. The CDR3 DNA follows: TGTGCCTGGAGTGCCCGCGGGGGCGAAAAACTGTTTTTT. Full variable domain (outside the CDR3, taken from reference TRBV30 and TRBJ1-4): SQTIHQWPATLVQPVGSPLSLECTVEGTSNPNLYWYRQAAGRGLQLLFYSVGIGQISSEVPQNLSASRPQDRQFILSSKKLLLSDSGFYLCAWSARGGEKLFFGSGTQLSVL.

The genes are TRBV7-2 and TRBJ2-7; D is undetermined. The CDR3 runs 15 residues. CDR1 and CDR2 from the germline V gene are SGHTA and FQGNSA. Trimming cost V 2 bases and J 2 bases, with 13 bases left between them. CDR3 nucleotides: TGTGCCAGCAGCTTACGACGGCAACCGACCTACGAGCAGTACTTC. Translation gives CASSLRRQPTYEQYF. Supplemented by reference TRBV7-2 and TRBJ2-7, the full variable domain reads GAGVSQSPSNKVTEKGKDVELRCDPISGHTALYWYRQSLGQGLEFLIYFQGNSAPDKSGLPSDRFSAERTGGSVSTLTIQRTQQEDSAVYLCASSLRRQPTYEQYFGPGTRLTVT.

In this sample, this clone turned up a few times. The chain recombines TRBV2 with TRBJ2-3; D unresolved. The CDR3 length is 11 residues. Looked up from germline, CDR1 is SNHLY and CDR2 is FYNNEI. Between the trimmed V and J ends, which lost 3 bases and 7 bases, there was a span of 5 bases. This chain's CDR3 is CASSDTNTQYF. CDR3 nucleotide sequence: TGTGCCAGCAGTGATACCAATACGCAGTATTTT.

This chain joins TRBV6-1 and TRBJ2-3, with no clear D. From germline, CDR1 is MNHNS and CDR2 SASEGT. V lost 3 bases, J lost 0 bases, and 10 bases lay in between. The CDR3 covers 15 residues. CDR3 sequence (DNA): TGTGCCAGCAGTGAGGCTCCCCGGAGCACAGATACGCAGTATTTT. It yields the protein CASSEAPRSTDTQYF.

The V gene is TRBV5-6, the J gene TRBJ2-3; D is tentatively TRBD1 or TRBD2 (5 bases each). Germline assignment: CDR1 SGHDT and CDR2 YYEEEE. The CDR3 runs 13 residues. V lost 1 base and J lost 8, with 11 bases in between. Here the CDR3 DNA reads TGTGCCAGCAGCTTGATGGGGGAGCGTACGCAGTATTTT. Translated: CASSLMGERTQYF.

The chain joins TRBV29-1 to TRBJ2-1; TRBD2 is a possible D gene (6 bases). The CDR3 loop spans 14 amino acids. Germline loops: CDR1 SQVTM, CDR2 ANQGSEA. Trimming left V 0 bases short and J 2 bases short, with 8 bases between. CDR3 region: CSVEESGAYNEQFF. The CDR3 coding sequence is TGCAGCGTTGAAGAATCGGGAGCCTACAATGAGCAGTTCTTC.

The rearrangement joins TRBV19 to TRBJ2-1, with D perhaps matching TRBD1 (6 bases). The V gene's germline CDR1 is LNHDA and CDR2 SQIVND (reference sequence). Trimming stripped 4 bases from V and 10 bases from J, with 23 bases between. The CDR3 has 16 residues. CDR3 residues: CASSTTGHHGNREQFF. The CDR3 DNA sequence: TGTGCCAGTAGTACCACGGGACACCACGGAAATAGGGAGCAGTTCTTC.

The V and J genes are TRBV30 and TRBJ1-1; weak D call: TRBD1 (5 bases). Germline CDR1 and CDR2: GTSNPN and SVGIG (reference sequence). The V gene lost 3 bases and the J gene lost 2 bases, with 16 bases spanning the gap. The CDR3 is 15 residues long. CDR3 region: CAWRIFGGVNTEAFF. The CDR3, as DNA: TGTGCCTGGAGGATTTTTGGGGGGGTTAACACTGAAGCTTTCTTT. Combining the CDR3 with reference TRBV30 and TRBJ1-1 gives the whole variable domain SQTIHQWPATLVQPVGSPLSLECTVEGTSNPNLYWYRQAAGRGLQLLFYSVGIGQISSEVPQNLSASRPQDRQFILSSKKLLLSDSGFYLCAWRIFGGVNTEAFFGQGTRLTVV.

This clone appeared a few times. The sample has other DNA sequences that encode this CDR3 too. The DNA for the CDR3 is TGTGCCAGCAGCTCCTTCTGGCGGGGGGACCCCAACATTCAGTACTTC. This codes for CASSSFWRGDPNIQYF. The chain combines TRBV13 with TRBJ2-4, with TRBD2 matching over 8 bases. V shed 4 bases and J 7 bases; nucleotides not matched to a gene: 12. There are 16 residues in the CDR3. Germline assignment: CDR1 PRHDT and CDR2 FYEKMQ (reference sequence).

This clone was observed a few times. The chain uses TRBV7-2 and TRBJ2-5, with TRBD2 matching 14 bases. J gave up 10 bases and V 3 bases, and 4 bases lay outside the gene matches. This CDR3 has 14 amino acids. CDR1 is SGHTA and CDR2 is FQGNSA in the germline V gene. The CDR3 here is CASSLGLAGVGQYF. The CDR3 DNA reads as TGTGCCAGCAGCTTGGGACTAGCGGGGGTAGGCCAGTACTTC.

This clone was detected once. This chain uses TRBV29-1 with TRBJ1-2; unclear D gene. Trimming shortened V by 7 bases and J by 14 bases, and 20 bases separated the two germline ends. Looked up from germline, CDR1 is SQVTM and CDR2 is ANQGSEA. The CDR3 has 11 amino acids. CDR3 amino acids: CSETGPTPGTF. The CDR3 DNA is TGCAGCGAGACGGGTCCCACCCCAGGAACCTTC.

This chain joins TRBV30 and TRBJ1-1; TRBD1 might be the D (5 bases). Germline loops: CDR1 GTSNPN, CDR2 SVGIG (reference sequence). Trimming stripped 8 bases from V and 5 bases from J, with 12 bases between. CDR3 size: 11 residues. CDR3 in amino acids: CAQNPGTEAFF. DNA for the CDR3: TGTGCCCAGAACCCAGGGACTGAAGCTTTCTTT.

This clone was seen repeatedly, ten times or more. The J gene is TRBJ2-5, the V gene TRBV10-3; TRBD1 agrees at 8 bases. Losses at the gene ends were 6 bases for V and 5 bases for J; bases not matched to a gene: 5. The length of the CDR3 is 13 residues. The V gene's germline CDR1 is ENHRY and CDR2 SYGVKD. In DNA, the CDR3 is TGTGCCATCAGCGGGACAGGTTTGGAGACCCAGTACTTC. Its translation: CAISGTGLETQYF.

This clone was counted once. The genes are TRBV27 and TRBJ2-7, with TRBD1 identical over 8 bases. CDR1 MNHEY and CDR2 SMNVEV come from the germline V gene (reference sequence). The CDR3 consists of 15 residues. The trim removed 4 bases at V and 4 bases at J, leaving 9 bases unmatched. CDR3 sequence: CASSYLGQGMYEQYF. The CDR3 coding sequence is TGTGCCAGCAGTTACCTAGGACAGGGTATGTACGAGCAGTACTTC.

V is TRBV4-3 and J is TRBJ1-5; D gene ambiguous. This CDR3 region has 15 residues. V was shortened by 1 base and J by 7 bases, with 14 bases between the two germline ends. Germline loops: CDR1 LGHNA, CDR2 YSLEER. The CDR3 nucleotides read TGCGCCAGCAGCCAAGGCGTTTATGGTGGACAGCCCCAGCATTTT. The encoded protein is CASSQGVYGGQPQHF.